A single sample gave rise to the 11 T cell receptor beta chains below, sequenced in a study of blood T cell repertoires in COVID-19. Sequenced by immunoSEQ multiplex PCR; TCRdb stores in-frame clones only, minus some. The repertoire holds under 400,000 clones, with more than 70% as singletons. Material for sequencing was PBMCs or T cells enriched from blood (not recorded which). These receptors were taken from a man in his forties or fifties in a cohort exposed to, infected with or recovered from COVID-19 (not recorded which).

This clone was counted once. This chain connects TRBV27 to TRBJ1-5; D gene uncertain. In germline, CDR1 is MNHEY, CDR2 SMNVEV (reference sequence). The V end lost 6 bases, the J end lost 6 bases, and 15 bases lay between the germline ends. CDR3 size: 14 residues. CDR3 nucleotides: TGTGCCAGCAGCTGGCGGGAGTCGGGTCAGCCCCAGCATTTT. Protein sequence: CASSWRESGQPQHF.

The rearrangement joins TRBV5-6 to TRBJ1-1; 7 bases are shared with TRBD1. CDR1 SGHDT and CDR2 YYEEEE come from the germline V gene. The CDR3 has 16 residues. After removal of 0 bases from V and 1 base from J, the junction contained 6 bases not matched to a gene. The CDR3 nucleotides read TGTGCCAGCAGCTTGGCAACAGGGGAAGGGAACACTGAAGCTTTCTTT. Protein sequence: CASSLATGEGNTEAFF.

The gene calls are TRBV27 and TRBJ2-2; perhaps TRBD1 as D (6 bases). The V gene's germline CDR1 is MNHEY and CDR2 SMNVEV (reference sequence). The CDR3 is 16 amino acids. The V and J ends lost 0 bases and 2 bases respectively, with 10 bases between them. The CDR3 reads CASSLSTGSNTGELFF. CDR3 bases: TGTGCCAGCAGTTTATCCACAGGGTCTAACACCGGGGAGCTGTTTTTT.

The chain uses TRBV7-2 and TRBJ1-4; D remains unclear. In germline, CDR1 is SGHTA, CDR2 FQGNSA. V lost 1 base and J lost 4, with 10 bases in between. The CDR3 has 15 residues. CDR3 in DNA: TGTGCCAGCAGCTTAGACCGGGTCTTTAATGAAAAACTGTTTTTT. It yields the protein CASSLDRVFNEKLFF.

The chain combines TRBV11-2 with TRBJ2-7, with D perhaps TRBD1 (5 bases). V was pared by 5 bases and J by 4 bases, with 12 bases between. Germline CDR1 and CDR2: SGHAT and FQNNGV. This CDR3 is 13 amino acids long. CDR3: CASSIGQPYEQYF. The CDR3 coding sequence is TGTGCCAGCAGCATAGGACAACCATACGAGCAGTACTTC.

This clone was seen once. The chain recombines TRBV7-9 with TRBJ2-5; 9 bases are a match to TRBD2. V was pared by 4 bases and J by 5 bases, with 5 bases of the junction left unmatched. This CDR3 spans 14 amino acids. Germline CDR1 is SEHNR and CDR2 is FQNEAQ (reference sequence). The CDR3 loop is CASSSSGRRETQYF. The CDR3 DNA reads TGTGCCAGCAGCTCAAGCGGGAGGCGGGAGACCCAGTACTTC.

This sequence joins TRBV14 and TRBJ1-2; 11 bases agree with TRBD1. Trimming took 2 bases from V and 7 from J; bases not matched to a gene: 6. Germline CDR1 and CDR2: SGHDN and FVKESK. This CDR3 region has 15 residues. CDR3 in DNA: TGTGCCAGCAGCCAAAGTACCGGGACAGGGGGTGGCTACACCTTC. It translates to CASSQSTGTGGGYTF.

Remarks on this clone: Other DNA sequences in this specimen translate into the identical CDR3. The V call is TRBV4-1, the J call TRBJ2-5; D remains ambiguous. This CDR3 contains 12 residues. CDR1 and CDR2 from the germline V gene are MGHRA and YSYEKL. V was pared by 0 bases and J by 5 bases, with 4 bases between. CDR3 coding DNA: TGCGCCAGCAGCCAAGACCGGGAGACCCAGTACTTC. This codes for CASSQDRETQYF.

The chain joins TRBV4-1 to TRBJ2-3; 14 bases align to TRBD2. In germline, CDR1 is MGHRA, CDR2 YSYEKL. This CDR3 is 16 amino acids long. After removal of 4 bases from V and 5 bases from J, the junction contained 5 bases not matched to a gene. CDR3: CASSRLAGGPRDTQYF. The CDR3 DNA is TGCGCCAGCAGCCGACTAGCGGGAGGGCCCAGAGATACGCAGTATTTT.

The genes are TRBV19 and TRBJ1-5; D is undetermined. Germline values: CDR1 LNHDA, CDR2 SQIVND (reference sequence). Trimming shortened V by 5 bases and J by 6 bases, and 14 bases separated the two germline ends. The CDR3 is made up of 14 amino acids. The CDR3 loop is CASSATGGGQPQHF. CDR3 bases: TGTGCCAGTAGTGCCACCGGAGGTGGTCAGCCCCAGCATTTT.

The chain is built from TRBV6-5 and TRBJ1-3, with a tentative D call TRBD1 (5 bases). V was shortened by 6 bases and J by 0 bases, with 9 bases between the two germline ends. Per the germline V gene, CDR1 is MNHEY and CDR2 is SVGAGI. The CDR3 totals 14 residues. The CDR3 nucleotides read TGTGCCAGCAGGACGGGGGGCTCTGGAAACACCATATATTTT. Amino acid sequence: CASRTGGSGNTIYF.